The 8 T cell receptor beta chains reported below all come from one sample, sequenced in a study of T cell repertoires in ileal Crohn's disease. The table came from immunoSEQ multiplex PCR; TCRdb's copy has only in-frame clones and leaves some out. The repertoire holds 2,000 to 2,500 clones, over 75% seen once, with about 6% in the top ten. The sequenced sample was ileal tissue. Receptors were obtained from an adult with Crohn's disease.

The rearrangement joins TRBV20-1 to TRBJ2-5; D possibly corresponds to TRBD2 (6 bases). Trimming left V 5 bases short and J 6 bases short, with 10 bases between. The CDR3 loop spans 11 amino acids. Germline CDR1 is DFQATT and CDR2 is SNEGSKA (reference sequence). The CDR3 reads CSAFGGKTQYF. The CDR3 region has the DNA TGCAGTGCTTTTGGAGGGAAGACCCAGTACTTC.

The V and J genes are TRBV7-2 and TRBJ1-1, with TRBD1 identical over 9 bases. This CDR3 is built from 15 residues. V lost 7 bases and J lost 1; bases outside the gene matches: 7. Germline V gene lookup returns CDR1 SGHTA and CDR2 FQGNSA. CDR3 nucleotide sequence: TGTGCCAGCATCACAGGGGGCGCGGGGAACACTGAAGCTTTCTTT. Translation gives CASITGGAGNTEAFF.

This clone was seen a few times. V and J are TRBV27 and TRBJ2-1, with 8 bases fitting TRBD1. The CDR3 runs to 16 residues. With V trimmed by 2 bases and J by 7 bases, 10 bases remained unmatched. Per germline, CDR1 MNHEY and CDR2 SMNVEV (reference sequence). CDR3: CASSLDRGNLENEQFF. The CDR3 bases are TGTGCCAGCAGTTTAGACAGGGGAAACTTGGAAAATGAGCAGTTCTTC.

This chain uses TRBV7-2 with TRBJ1-1, with TRBD1 as a possible D gene (5 bases). The CDR3 has 15 residues. Germline CDR1 reads SGHTA; CDR2 reads FQGNSA. The germline V and J ends were trimmed by 5 bases and 3 bases, with 16 bases remaining between them. DNA of the CDR3: TGTGCCAGCAGCGCTAGTCAGGGTTTAGACACTGAAGCTTTCTTT. It is translated as CASSASQGLDTEAFF.

This rearrangement joins TRBV11-2 to TRBJ1-2, with 9 bases lining up with TRBD1. The CDR3 contains 15 residues. CDR1 is SGHAT and CDR2 is FQNNGV in the germline V gene. Trimming took 4 bases from V and 5 from J; bases not matched to a gene: 8. The CDR3 loop is CASSSTTGGDYGYTF. Here the CDR3 DNA reads TGTGCCAGCAGCTCGACGACAGGGGGTGATTATGGCTACACCTTC.

The chain links TRBV5-1 to TRBJ1-1, with TRBD1 matching 7 bases. This CDR3 has 15 amino acids. Germline lookup yields CDR1 SGHRS and CDR2 YFSETQ. V was pared by 4 bases and J by 1 base, with 7 bases of the junction left unmatched. The CDR3 here is CASSPTGPSNTEAFF. For the CDR3, the DNA is TGCGCCAGCAGCCCGACAGGGCCGTCGAACACTGAAGCTTTCTTT. The full variable domain, in which reference TRBV5-1 and TRBJ1-1 provide the parts outside the CDR3, is KAGVTQTPRYLIKTRGQQVTLSCSPISGHRSVSWYQQTPGQGLQFLFEYFSETQRNKGNFPGRFSGRQFSNSRSEMNVSTLELGDSALYLCASSPTGPSNTEAFFGQGTRLTVV.

The gene calls are TRBV9 and TRBJ1-4; a possible D gene is TRBD1 (6 bases). The germline CDR1 and CDR2 sequences are SGDLS and YYNGEE. V dropped 3 bases and J dropped 5 bases, with 17 bases sitting between them. This CDR3 contains 16 residues. The CDR3 nucleotides read TGTGCCAGCAGCGCCACGGGGGGGGCAGGGAATGAAAAACTGTTTTTT. Translating it yields CASSATGGAGNEKLFF.

This chain connects TRBV7-4 to TRBJ2-5, with D possibly matching TRBD2 (5 bases). Germline loops: CDR1 SGHVT, CDR2 SQSDAQ. The CDR3 is made up of 15 amino acids. Between the trimmed V and J ends, which lost 5 bases and 2 bases, there was a span of 15 bases. CDR3 DNA sequence: TGTGCCAGCAGCCACAGCCCGGGGAATCAAGAGACCCAGTACTTC. Its protein is CASSHSPGNQETQYF.